A single sample gave rise to the 17 T cell receptor beta chains below, sequenced in a study of T cell repertoires in cytomegalovirus infection. TCRdb re-analysed the reads in MiXCR, keeping a single row per CDR3 protein. This table has 150,000 to 200,000 distinct CDR3 sequences, under 20% appearing once. The sample consisted of CD8+ T cells from PBMCs. The receptors stem from a human donor in good health (CMV status not recorded). Some clones in this sample may be carry-over from other donors' samples.

The chain joins TRBV4-3 to TRBJ1-3; no clear D gene. Looked up from germline, CDR1 is LGHNA and CDR2 is YSLEER. The CDR3 has 18 amino acids. V was cut by 0 bases and J by 3 bases, with 18 bases left in between. CDR3: CASSQDGPLKVLGNTIYF. The CDR3, as DNA: TGCGCCAGCAGCCAAGATGGTCCCCTTAAGGTTCTTGGAAACACCATATATTTT.

This clonotype was recorded a few times. The chain carries TRBV27 and TRBJ2-3, with 10 bases identical to TRBD1. The trim removed 4 bases at V and 4 bases at J, leaving 11 bases unmatched. The CDR3 loop spans 17 amino acids. CDR1 MNHEY and CDR2 SMNVEV come from the germline V gene (reference sequence). Written as DNA, the CDR3 is TGTGCCAGCAGTTCGACCCGGGACAGGGGAAGTGCAGATACGCAGTATTTT. This translates into CASSSTRDRGSADTQYF.

CDR3 in DNA: TGTGCCAGCAGTTATGGAGTGCAGGACATTCAGTACTTC. This sequence encodes CASSYGVQDIQYF. The chain couples TRBV6-2 or TRBV6-3 to TRBJ2-4; unclear D gene. Germline CDR1 reads MNHEY; CDR2 reads SVGEGT. V was trimmed by 3 bases and J by 8 bases, leaving 11 bases between them. There are 13 residues in the CDR3.

This clonotype was found a few times. The chain joins TRBV13 to TRBJ2-7; 7 bases line up with TRBD1. CDR3 length: 15 amino acids. Per germline, CDR1 PRHDT and CDR2 FYEKMQ (reference sequence). V lost 5 bases, J lost 2 bases, and 9 bases stayed unmatched. The chain's CDR3 is CASSPRRTGAYEQYF. The CDR3 DNA follows: TGTGCCAGCAGCCCAAGGCGGACAGGAGCCTACGAGCAGTACTTC. Variable domain in full (rest from reference TRBV13 and TRBJ2-7): AAGVIQSPRHLIKEKRETATLKCYPIPRHDTVYWYQQGPGQDPQFLISFYEKMQSDKGSIPDRFSAQQFSDYHSELNMSSLELGDSALYFCASSPRRTGAYEQYFGPGTRLTVT.

In its sample, this clonotype was seen a few times. This chain connects TRBV6-2 or TRBV6-3 to TRBJ2-7; 7 positions agree with TRBD2. The germline gives CDR1 MNHEY, CDR2 SVGEGT. There are 16 residues in the CDR3. With V trimmed by 0 bases and J by 0 bases, 5 bases remained unmatched. CDR3 in amino acids: CASSYSGGPDSYEQYF. The CDR3 DNA sequence: TGTGCCAGCAGTTACTCGGGAGGGCCAGACTCCTACGAGCAGTACTTC.

The chain has TRBV12-3 or TRBV12-4 and TRBJ1-1; the D is unclear. V lost 3 bases and J 5 bases, leaving 13 bases between the germline ends. This CDR3 comprises 14 residues. The CDR3 DNA follows: TGTGCCAGCAGTTTGAGTCCTCTTGGGACTGAAGCTTTCTTT. It codes for CASSLSPLGTEAFF.

This chain connects TRBV14 to TRBJ2-5, with 7 bases lining up with TRBD2. The CDR3 sequence is 18 residues long. J lost 2 bases, V lost 2 bases, and 14 bases had no gene match. Germline V gene data show CDR1 as SGHDN and CDR2 as FVKESK. The CDR3 DNA reads as TGTGCCAGCAGCCAACTGGGGGGGGACTACAGCCATCAAGAGACCCAGTACTTC. Protein product: CASSQLGGDYSHQETQYF.

This clonotype has just a few counts. The chain has TRBV5-1 and TRBJ2-1, with TRBD2 as a possible D gene (6 bases). V lost 3 bases, J lost 11 bases, and 9 bases lay in between. Germline CDR1 and CDR2: SGHRS and YFSETQ. This CDR3 has 11 amino acids. In nucleotides, the CDR3 is TGCGCCAGCAGCTCGGGGGACCAGCAGTTCTTC. Translating gives CASSSGDQQFF.

The CDR3 DNA reads TGTGCCAGCAGTTACGACGGGTTTCTATCATACAATGAGCAGTTCTTC. Its translation: CASSYDGFLSYNEQFF. The chain joins TRBV6-5 to TRBJ2-1; unclear D gene. Germline loops: CDR1 MNHEY, CDR2 SVGAGI. There are 16 residues in the CDR3. V dropped 2 bases and J dropped 4 bases, with 15 bases sitting between them.

This clonotype appeared a few times. The chain couples TRBV7-9 to TRBJ2-2; D remains unclear. Germline V gives CDR1 SEHNR, CDR2 FQNEAQ (reference sequence). V lost 2 bases to trimming and J lost 0 bases, with 4 bases between them. The CDR3 contains 14 residues. The CDR3 loop is CASSLITNTGELFF. CDR3 DNA sequence: TGTGCCAGCAGCTTAATTACGAACACCGGGGAGCTGTTTTTT.

This sequence joins TRBV19 and TRBJ1-1, with a weak D call TRBD1 (5 bases). Germline assignment: CDR1 LNHDA and CDR2 SQIVND (reference sequence). V lost 5 bases and J 1 base, leaving 8 bases between the germline ends. The CDR3 is 13 amino acids. The CDR3 protein is CASSSTGNTEAFF. DNA for the CDR3: TGTGCCAGTAGTTCAACAGGGAACACTGAAGCTTTCTTT.

V and J are TRBV9 and TRBJ2-1, with D hard to call. V was pared by 0 bases and J by 0 bases, with 10 bases between. Per germline, CDR1 SGDLS and CDR2 YYNGEE. The CDR3 is made up of 16 amino acids. The DNA for the CDR3 is TGTGCCAGCAGCGTAGCAAATGACGGCTCCTACAATGAGCAGTTCTTC. Its translation: CASSVANDGSYNEQFF.

The V call is TRBV4-1, the J call TRBJ1-6; D unresolved. The CDR3 sequence is 16 residues long. With 0 bases removed from V and 0 bases from J, the gap between germline ends came to 6 bases. In germline, CDR1 is MGHRA, CDR2 YSYEKL. CDR3 amino acids: CASSQDPSSYNSPLHF. The CDR3 DNA is TGCGCCAGCAGCCAAGATCCAAGCTCCTATAATTCACCCCTCCACTTT.

The sample holds one count of this clonotype. This rearrangement joins TRBV15 to TRBJ1-6; D is unclear. Trimming stripped 0 bases from V and 6 bases from J, with 15 bases between. CDR3 length: 17 amino acids. Per germline, CDR1 LNHNV and CDR2 YYDKDF (reference sequence). The CDR3 spells CATSRDNWESINSPLHF. DNA of the CDR3: TGTGCCACCAGCAGAGATAACTGGGAGAGCATTAATTCACCCCTCCACTTT.

This clonotype was counted ten times or more. The chain recombines TRBV6-2 or TRBV6-3 with TRBJ2-7; D possibly corresponds to TRBD1 (6 bases). In germline, CDR1 is MNHEY, CDR2 SVGEGT. The CDR3 sequence is 16 residues long. Between the trimmed V and J ends, which lost 0 bases and 3 bases, there was a span of 15 bases. The CDR3, as DNA: TGTGCCAGCAGTTACTCGAAGGTCAGGGGAATCTACGAGCAGTACTTC. It is translated as CASSYSKVRGIYEQYF.

The V call is TRBV28, the J call TRBJ2-7, with D perhaps being TRBD1 or TRBD2 (6 bases each). The V and J ends lost 6 bases and 3 bases respectively, with 15 bases between them. This CDR3 is 14 amino acids long. Germline assignment: CDR1 MDHEN and CDR2 SYDVKM. DNA of the CDR3: TGTGCCAGCAGCCCTCCGGAGGGGGGCTACGAGCAGTACTTC. It is translated as CASSPPEGGYEQYF.

The genes are TRBV7-6 and TRBJ1-1, with D hard to call. Trimming stripped 6 bases from V and 4 bases from J, with 12 bases between. Germline lookup yields CDR1 SGHVS and CDR2 FNYEAQ. The CDR3 length is 13 residues. In nucleotides, the CDR3 is TGTGCCAGCAGTCCCGGGCGAAGCACTGAAGCTTTCTTT. This gives the protein CASSPGRSTEAFF.